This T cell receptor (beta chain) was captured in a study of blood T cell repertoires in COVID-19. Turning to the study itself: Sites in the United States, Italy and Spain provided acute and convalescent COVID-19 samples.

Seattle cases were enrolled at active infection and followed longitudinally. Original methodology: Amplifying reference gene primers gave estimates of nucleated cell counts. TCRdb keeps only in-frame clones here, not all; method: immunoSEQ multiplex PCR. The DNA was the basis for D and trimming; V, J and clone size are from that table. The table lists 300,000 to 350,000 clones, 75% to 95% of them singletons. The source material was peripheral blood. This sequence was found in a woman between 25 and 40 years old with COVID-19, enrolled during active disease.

For the CDR3, the DNA is TGTGCCAGCAGCCCAGGGGCTCTAAAGCAGTACTTC. Its translation is CASSPGALKQYF. This chain connects TRBV5-6 to TRBJ2-7; TRBD1 is a possible D gene (6 bases). Germline V CDR1 and CDR2: SGHDT, YYEEEE. The CDR3 covers 12 residues. The ends were cut back, 4 bases at V and 8 bases at J, with 13 bases in the middle. Full variable domain (rest looked up from reference TRBV5-6 and TRBJ2-7): DAGVTQSPTHLIKTRGQQVTLRCSPKSGHDTVSWYQQALGQGPQFIFQYYEEEERQRGNFPDRFSGHQFPNYSSELNVNALLLGDSALYLCASSPGALKQYFGPGTRLTVT.